This T cell receptor beta chain appears in the sequencing data of a study of early T cells in non-severe SARS-CoV-2 infection. Broader study findings: VDJdb matching, biased toward anti-spike CD8 responses, missed private and CD4 specificities.

TCRdb re-called the 5' RACE reads with MiXCR, one entry per CDR3 protein. Of more than 50,000 distinct CDR3 sequences in the sample, around 5.6% were seen once. In this sample, this clonotype turned up many times. Its antigen remains unidentified. The sequence was collected from an adult who was a healthcare worker with PCR-confirmed SARS-CoV-2 infection or an uninfected control (not recorded which). Sequenced: whole blood.

The CDR3 is CASRPLRPRDIYGYTF. The CDR3 bases are TGTGCCAGCAGGCCCCTTCGCCCAAGGGACATCTATGGCTACACCTTC. The rearrangement uses TRBV6-6 and TRBJ1-2; D is perhaps TRBD1 (6 bases). Trimming shortened V by 6 bases and J by 4 bases, and 21 bases separated the two germline ends. Germline CDR1 MNHNY, CDR2 SVGAGI (reference sequence). This CDR3 spans 16 amino acids.